These 27 T cell receptor beta chains were all obtained from the same sample, sequenced in a study of human T cells and chemical hapten exposure. Documented time point: patch test 3, about 24 weeks after DPC sensitization. Indicated treatment: therapeutic diphenylcyclopropenone sensitization with weekly scalp DPC. TCRdb called the RACE reads again in MiXCR, with one record for every CDR3 protein. The sample comprises around 200,000 distinct CDR3 sequences, around 25% of which are singletons, and 2.5% rests with the top ten. The sequences come from whole blood, collected in connection with sensitization to the hapten diphenylcyclopropenone (DPC). These TCRs come from a woman between 40 and 55 years old with alopecia areata. Some clones in this sample may be carry-over from other donors' samples.

The chain employs TRBV28 and TRBJ2-3, with 9 bases identical to TRBD1. Germline CDR1 and CDR2: MDHEN and SYDVKM. V was clipped by 0 bases and J by 4 bases; unmatched bases: 5. This CDR3 spans 16 amino acids. The CDR3 DNA follows: TGTGCCAGCAGTTTATGGGGACAGGGAGGGTCAGATACGCAGTATTTT. This translates into CASSLWGQGGSDTQYF.

This clonotype was counted between two and nine times. The chain couples TRBV29-1 to TRBJ2-7, with D maybe TRBD2 (6 bases). CDR1 and CDR2 from the germline V gene are SQVTM and ANQGSEA. V was pared by 5 bases and J by 5 bases, with 22 bases between. The CDR3 extends over 15 amino acids. In DNA form, the CDR3 reads TGCAGCGTTACTCTACCCGGACCCGGACTAAACGAGCAGTACTTC. Translated, it gives CSVTLPGPGLNEQYF.

This clonotype has more than one count but fewer than ten. This chain uses TRBV12-3 or TRBV12-4 with TRBJ2-7; the match to TRBD1 covers 7 bases. CDR3 size: 12 residues. V shed 8 bases, J shed 0 bases, and the junction held 1 base outside the gene matches. CDR3 coding DNA: TGTGCCAGCGGGACAGACTCCTACGAGCAGTACTTC. It yields the protein CASGTDSYEQYF.

The rearrangement links TRBV28 to TRBJ1-4, with D possibly being TRBD1 (6 bases). The CDR3 runs 15 residues. Trimming pared 6 bases from V and 7 bases from J, leaving 18 bases between. Per the germline V gene, CDR1 is MDHEN and CDR2 is SYDVKM. The CDR3 DNA is TGTGCCAGCAGCACCCAATACAGGGCGGGTGAAAAACTGTTTTTT. Translated, it gives CASSTQYRAGEKLFF.

This clonotype was counted ten times or more. The chain links TRBV20-1 to TRBJ2-5; TRBD2 matches at 10 bases. Germline trimming cut 3 bases from V and 2 bases from J; bases unmatched to any gene: 9. This CDR3 region has 16 residues. Germline-derived CDR1 and CDR2 are DFQATT and SNEGSKA (reference sequence). DNA for the CDR3: TGCAGTGCTAGTCCCCTGCTAGCGGGGGAACAAGAGACCCAGTACTTC. It is translated as CSASPLLAGEQETQYF.

This clonotype was detected only a few times. The rearrangement links TRBV5-1 to TRBJ2-7, with 14 bases identical to TRBD2. Germline V gene data show CDR1 as SGHRS and CDR2 as YFSETQ. J lost 3 bases, V lost 0 bases, and 2 bases had no gene match. The CDR3 has 16 residues. This chain's CDR3 is CASSLGTSGRSYEQYF. In nucleotides, the CDR3 is TGCGCCAGCAGCTTGGGGACTAGCGGGAGGAGCTACGAGCAGTACTTC.

This clonotype was detected many times. The chain joins TRBV27 to TRBJ1-5; D is unclear. The CDR3 sequence is 12 residues long. Germline lookup yields CDR1 MNHEY and CDR2 SMNVEV (reference sequence). The V gene lost 4 bases and the J gene lost 2 bases, with 3 bases spanning the gap. CDR3 loop: CASSSGNQPQHF. In DNA, the CDR3 is TGTGCCAGCAGTTCAGGCAATCAGCCCCAGCATTTT.

The chain links TRBV14 to TRBJ1-4; no reliable D call. CDR1 and CDR2 from the germline V gene are SGHDN and FVKESK. The CDR3 has 15 amino acids. Trimming stripped 4 bases from V and 3 bases from J, with 12 bases between. CDR3 sequence reads: CASSPRIGANEKLFF. Here the CDR3 DNA reads TGTGCCAGCAGCCCCCGCATCGGAGCTAATGAAAAACTGTTTTTT.

On this clonotype itself: One junction end disagrees with the germline gene, perhaps due to a read error. The J gene is TRBJ2-2, the V gene TRBV28; D might be TRBD2 (5 bases). Germline V lookup: CDR1 MDHEN, CDR2 SYDVKM. The CDR3 loop spans 12 amino acids. CDR3 nucleotides: TGTGCCAGCAGTCCCAGGCCCGGGGAGCCGTTTTTT. Its translation is CASSPRPGEPFF.

The J gene is TRBJ2-7, the V gene TRBV12-3 or TRBV12-4, with D possibly TRBD1 on 6 matching bases. Trimming took 4 bases from V and 7 from J, leaving 17 bases between them. CDR3 length: 14 residues. CDR3: CASSSQGSGAEQYF. As DNA, the CDR3 is TGTGCCAGCAGTTCCCAGGGGTCCGGGGCTGAGCAGTACTTC.

The chain couples TRBV7-2 to TRBJ2-2; no reliable D call. The CDR3 covers 15 residues. V lost 4 bases and J lost 6, with 15 bases in between. Germline CDR1 and CDR2: SGHTA and FQGNSA. The CDR3 DNA is TGTGCCAGCAGCTCATTTCTTGTTCCGTCCGGGGAGCTGTTTTTT. It encodes CASSSFLVPSGELFF.

The V call is TRBV5-1, the J call TRBJ1-1; D unclear. Germline V gives CDR1 SGHRS, CDR2 YFSETQ. Trimming took 3 bases from V and 1 from J, leaving 10 bases between them. This CDR3 is built from 14 residues. CDR3 sequence (DNA): TGCGCCAGCAGCTCCGGCCGCGGGAACACTGAAGCTTTCTTT. It codes for CASSSGRGNTEAFF. Full variable domain (remainder filled in from reference TRBV5-1 and TRBJ1-1): KAGVTQTPRYLIKTRGQQVTLSCSPISGHRSVSWYQQTPGQGLQFLFEYFSETQRNKGNFPGRFSGRQFSNSRSEMNVSTLELGDSALYLCASSSGRGNTEAFFGQGTRLTVV.

The chain has TRBV10-3 and TRBJ1-2; D is undetermined. V was shortened by 3 bases and J by 1 base, with 6 bases between the two germline ends. Looked up from germline, CDR1 is ENHRY and CDR2 is SYGVKD. The CDR3 has 13 amino acids. The CDR3 spells CAISEQINYGYTF. The DNA of the CDR3 is TGTGCCATCAGTGAACAGATTAACTATGGCTACACCTTC.

V is TRBV7-8 and J is TRBJ2-7; D gene unclear. The germline CDR1 and CDR2 sequences are SGHVS and FQNEAQ. The CDR3 loop spans 14 amino acids. V was pared by 3 bases and J by 2 bases, with 11 bases between. CDR3 coding DNA: TGTGCCAGCAGCTTTCCGCGGTACCCCTACGAGCAGTACTTC. Its protein product is CASSFPRYPYEQYF.

V gene TRBV12-3 or TRBV12-4 combines with J gene TRBJ2-5, with 8 bases aligning to TRBD1. This CDR3 has 15 residues. Trimming at V came to 2 bases and at J to 2 bases, leaving 4 bases not matched to a gene. CDR3 region: CASSLWGTGQETQYF. In DNA form, the CDR3 reads TGTGCCAGCAGTTTATGGGGGACAGGACAAGAGACCCAGTACTTC.

The chain joins TRBV14 to TRBJ1-1; no firm D call. CDR1 is SGHDN and CDR2 is FVKESK in the germline V gene. Trimming pared 4 bases from V and 2 bases from J, leaving 8 bases between. CDR3 size: 13 residues. The CDR3 DNA reads as TGTGCCAGCAGCCGGTCAGGAAACACTGAAGCTTTCTTT. Amino acid sequence: CASSRSGNTEAFF.

The rearrangement joins TRBV6-1 to TRBJ2-7; D call uncertain. The CDR3 contains 13 residues. Trimming cost V 3 bases and J 2 bases, with 8 bases left between them. CDR1 is MNHNS and CDR2 is SASEGT in the germline V gene. Here the CDR3 DNA reads TGTGCCAGCAGTGAGGGCTACCCCTACGAGCAGTACTTC. It is translated as CASSEGYPYEQYF.

This clonotype has a handful of counts. At one end, the junction sequence differs from germline, possibly due to a read error. The chain links TRBV6-6 to TRBJ2-7, with 8 bases that match TRBD1. The CDR3 has 13 amino acids. Germline V gene sequence: CDR1 MNHNY, CDR2 SVGAGI (reference sequence). Written as DNA, the CDR3 is TGTGCCAACAGTTCTGGACAGGGTTACGAGCAGTACTTC. It specifies CANSSGQGYEQYF.

The CDR3 DNA reads as TGCGCCAGCAGCTTGTTCTCGGGACAGGGGGCAAGCGAGCAGTACTTC. This sequence encodes CASSLFSGQGASEQYF. The chain combines TRBV5-1 with TRBJ2-7; 12 bases are shared with TRBD1. CDR3 size: 16 residues. The junction had 8 bases not matched to a gene; V was cut back by 1 base and J by 6 bases. The V gene's germline CDR1 is SGHRS and CDR2 YFSETQ.

The chain carries TRBV20-1 and TRBJ1-2; 8 positions agree with TRBD1. CDR1 and CDR2 (germline): DFQATT, SNEGSKA (reference sequence). V lost 6 bases, J lost 6 bases, and 3 bases stayed unmatched. The CDR3 totals 11 residues. CDR3 residues: CSAGQGDGYTF. The CDR3 nucleotides read TGCAGTGCCGGACAGGGAGATGGCTACACCTTC.

This clonotype was recorded many times. The J gene is TRBJ2-5, the V gene TRBV20-1; D may be TRBD1 (5 bases). V lost 5 bases and J lost 4, with 14 bases in between. Germline CDR1 reads DFQATT; CDR2 reads SNEGSKA (reference sequence). The CDR3 sequence is 13 residues long. CDR3 coding DNA: TGCAGTGCTTCCCCCGACAGATTAGAGACCCAGTACTTC. Translation gives CSASPDRLETQYF.

J is TRBJ2-1 and V is TRBV20-1, with D possibly matching TRBD2 (6 bases). Trimming removed 1 base from V and 10 bases from J, with 11 bases in between. Germline V gene lookup returns CDR1 DFQATT and CDR2 SNEGSKA (reference sequence). The CDR3 consists of 12 residues. CDR3 bases: TGCAGTGCTAGAGCGGGGGTGAGGGAGCAGTTCTTC. Protein sequence: CSARAGVREQFF.

This clonotype was recorded a few times. The chain is built from TRBV5-1 and TRBJ2-2, with D possibly being TRBD1 (6 bases). Per germline, CDR1 SGHRS and CDR2 YFSETQ. V was cut by 3 bases and J by 4 bases, with 19 bases left in between. The CDR3 contains 17 residues. CDR3 coding DNA: TGCGCCAGCAGCTCCCGGACAGACCCGCTATTCACCGGGGAGCTGTTTTTT. Protein: CASSSRTDPLFTGELFF.

The chain is built from TRBV24-1 and TRBJ2-7; tentative D call: TRBD2 (5 bases). The CDR3 totals 13 residues. The germline gives CDR1 KGHDR, CDR2 SFDVKD. V gave up 5 bases and J gave up 7 bases, with 14 bases separating them. The CDR3 nucleotides are TGTGCCACCAGTGCCCCCCCCTCGGGAGAGCAGTACTTC. It encodes CATSAPPSGEQYF.

Many counts were recorded for this clonotype. The V gene is TRBV7-9, the J gene TRBJ2-7, with D possibly being TRBD1 (5 bases). The CDR3 is made up of 13 amino acids. Germline lookup yields CDR1 SEHNR and CDR2 FQNEAQ (reference sequence). V was cut by 0 bases and J by 4 bases, with 7 bases left in between. CDR3 sequence (DNA): TGTGCCAGCAGCTTAGCCCAGGGTTACGAGCAGTACTTC. Protein sequence: CASSLAQGYEQYF.

This clonotype was observed many times. The chain uses TRBV6-5 and TRBJ2-2; D uncertain. Germline CDR1 MNHEY, CDR2 SVGAGI. Trimming took 0 bases from V and 6 from J, leaving 5 bases between them. CDR3 length equals 13 residues. As DNA, the CDR3 is TGTGCCAGCAGTTACTCGAGAGCCGGGGAGCTGTTTTTT. It codes for CASSYSRAGELFF.

This clonotype has more than one count but fewer than ten. The CDR3 bases are TGCGCCAGCAGCTGGATGAAGATAGCGGGAGAGGTGAATGAGCAGTTCTTC. Encoded protein: CASSWMKIAGEVNEQFF. The chain links TRBV5-1 to TRBJ2-1; 9 bases agree with TRBD2. There are 17 residues in the CDR3. V shed 3 bases and J 7 bases; nucleotides not matched to a gene: 14. Germline CDR1 and CDR2: SGHRS and YFSETQ.